These 17 T cell receptor beta chains were all obtained from the same sample, sequenced in a study of cytomegalovirus exposure and HLA in healthy donors. The PCR had 60 Vbeta and 13 Jbeta primers. The protocol was immunoSEQ multiplex PCR, while the TCRdb copy is restricted to in-frame clones and leaves out a portion. This table holds about 190,000 clones, more than 65% found once. The sequenced material came from PBMCs. Receptors were obtained from a woman aged 25 to 39 in good health and CMV-seropositive.

V is TRBV27 and J is TRBJ2-2, with TRBD2 identical over 7 bases. CDR3 length: 16 residues. The V gene's germline CDR1 is MNHEY and CDR2 SMNVEV (reference sequence). Trimming removed 2 bases from V and 1 base from J; junction bases left unmatched: 4. The CDR3 loop is CASSLTGGGNTGELFF. CDR3 bases: TGTGCCAGCAGTTTAACCGGCGGGGGGAACACCGGGGAGCTGTTTTTT.

This chain connects TRBV27 to TRBJ1-4; no clear D. V lost 0 bases and J lost 9, with 11 bases in between. CDR3 length: 14 residues. Germline assignment: CDR1 MNHEY and CDR2 SMNVEV (reference sequence). The CDR3 here is CASSLSPDTKKLFF. The CDR3 nucleotides read TGTGCCAGCAGTTTATCCCCCGACACGAAAAAACTGTTTTTT.

A few counts support this clone. This chain uses TRBV7-9 with TRBJ2-4; TRBD1 agrees at 9 bases. V gave up 6 bases and J gave up 6 bases; unmatched junction bases: 6. CDR3 size: 14 residues. Germline CDR1 and CDR2: SEHNR and FQNEAQ (reference sequence). In DNA, the CDR3 is TGTGCCAGCAGAGCAACAGGGGGCGTAAACATTCAGTACTTC. It specifies CASRATGGVNIQYF.

The DNA of the CDR3 is TGTGCCACCAGCAGACCGACAGGGGCGAACACTGAAGCTTTCTTT. This gives the protein CATSRPTGANTEAFF. The rearrangement uses TRBV15 and TRBJ1-1; 8 nucleotides align to TRBD1. The length of the CDR3 is 15 residues. Germline values: CDR1 LNHNV, CDR2 YYDKDF (reference sequence). The V segment lost 2 bases and the J segment 1 base; nucleotides outside the gene matches: 3.

The chain employs TRBV7-3 and TRBJ2-1; 8 bases agree with TRBD2. J was trimmed by 7 bases and V by 5 bases; bases with no gene match: 10. Germline CDR1 SGHTA, CDR2 FQGTGA. The CDR3 length is 15 residues. CDR3 sequence (DNA): TGTGCCAGCAGCGCCAACGGGGGGGTGAAGAATGAGCAGTTCTTC. This sequence encodes CASSANGGVKNEQFF.

The chain recombines TRBV6-5 with TRBJ2-5; 10 nucleotides agree with TRBD2. CDR1 MNHEY and CDR2 SVGAGI come from the germline V gene. The CDR3 is made up of 14 amino acids. Trimming took 6 bases from V and 9 from J; bases not matched to a gene: 10. Here the CDR3 reads CASRASGRAIAQYF. For the CDR3, the DNA is TGTGCCAGCAGGGCGAGCGGGAGGGCTATAGCCCAGTACTTC.

The chain uses TRBV5-6 and TRBJ2-2, with a tentative D call TRBD2 (6 bases). Germline CDR1 reads SGHDT; CDR2 reads YYEEEE. With 4 bases removed from V and 4 bases from J, the gap between germline ends came to 8 bases. The CDR3 is 13 amino acids. The CDR3 region is CASSGTPTGELFF. The CDR3 DNA reads TGTGCCAGCAGCGGGACTCCCACCGGGGAGCTGTTTTTT.

This clone was counted once. The chain carries TRBV6-5 and TRBJ2-2; D gene unclear. The CDR3 is 15 residues long. Germline CDR1 and CDR2: MNHEY and SVGAGI. The ends were cut back, 2 bases at V and 0 bases at J, with 7 bases in the middle. The CDR3 loop is CASSYTRTNTGELFF. The CDR3 nucleotides read TGTGCCAGCAGTTACACCAGGACGAACACCGGGGAGCTGTTTTTT.

V gene TRBV15 combines with J gene TRBJ1-2; a weak D match, TRBD1 (6 bases). Germline V lookup: CDR1 LNHNV, CDR2 YYDKDF (reference sequence). This CDR3 has 16 residues. Trimming shortened V by 1 base and J by 0 bases, and 12 bases separated the two germline ends. The CDR3 region has the DNA TGTGCCACCAGCAGAGGACGGACAGCAGCTAACTATGGCTACACCTTC. Protein product: CATSRGRTAANYGYTF.

The chain links TRBV4-2 to TRBJ2-7; possibly TRBD1 for D (6 bases). The germline V gene has CDR1 LGHNA and CDR2 YNFKEQ. The CDR3 runs to 15 residues. The V and J ends lost 0 bases and 2 bases respectively, with 11 bases between them. CDR3 DNA sequence: TGTGCCAGCAGCCAAGACAGAGGGGGACCCTACGAGCAGTACTTC. It translates to CASSQDRGGPYEQYF.

This clone has just a few counts. This chain joins TRBV7-9 and TRBJ1-1; 8 positions agree with TRBD1. CDR1 and CDR2 from the germline V gene are SEHNR and FQNEAQ (reference sequence). The trim removed 5 bases at V and 5 bases at J, leaving 10 bases unmatched. CDR3 length: 15 residues. The CDR3 sequence is CASSPDRVAGTEAFF. As DNA, the CDR3 is TGTGCCAGCAGCCCGGACAGGGTGGCGGGGACTGAAGCTTTCTTT.

The rearrangement uses TRBV5-4 and TRBJ2-7; 11 bases are a match to TRBD2. CDR3 length: 14 amino acids. With V trimmed by 1 base and J by 6 bases, 3 bases remained unmatched. CDR1 SGHNT and CDR2 YYREEE come from the germline V gene (reference sequence). The CDR3 region has the DNA TGTGCCAGCAGCTTGAAACTAGCGGGGGCCGAGCAGTACTTC. Encoded protein: CASSLKLAGAEQYF.

The chain combines TRBV5-6 with TRBJ2-3, with a possible D match to TRBD2 (5 bases). Germline loops: CDR1 SGHDT, CDR2 YYEEEE. CDR3 size: 13 residues. Trimming took 4 bases from V and 2 from J, leaving 8 bases between them. The CDR3 loop reads CASSRGSTDTQYF. CDR3 DNA: TGTGCCAGCAGCCGCGGGTCCACAGATACGCAGTATTTT. Together with reference TRBV5-6 and TRBJ2-3, the CDR3 gives the full variable domain: DAGVTQSPTHLIKTRGQQVTLRCSPKSGHDTVSWYQQALGQGPQFIFQYYEEEERQRGNFPDRFSGHQFPNYSSELNVNALLLGDSALYLCASSRGSTDTQYFGPGTRLTVL.

The rearrangement joins TRBV27 to TRBJ2-3; no definite D call. V dropped 10 bases and J dropped 4 bases, with 12 bases sitting between them. The germline gives CDR1 MNHEY, CDR2 SMNVEV (reference sequence). The CDR3 contains 12 residues. In nucleotides, the CDR3 is TGTGCCACCCACATGGGCCCAGATACGCAGTATTTT. Its translation is CATHMGPDTQYF.

This CDR3 is CASSIGGEGAGELFF. In DNA, the CDR3 is TGTGCCAGTAGTATCGGAGGGGAGGGCGCCGGGGAGCTGTTTTTT. V is TRBV19 and J is TRBJ2-2; 7 bases agree with TRBD2. The CDR3 totals 15 residues. From germline, CDR1 is LNHDA and CDR2 SQIVND (reference sequence). V shed 3 bases, J shed 6 bases, and the junction held 7 bases outside the gene matches.

This chain links TRBV6-5 with TRBJ2-3; 9 bases line up with TRBD1. Trimming at V came to 8 bases and at J to 2 bases, leaving 5 bases not matched to a gene. CDR3 size: 14 residues. Germline CDR1 and CDR2: MNHEY and SVGAGI. In DNA form, the CDR3 reads TGTGCCAGCCGGCGGGACAGGGTCACAGATACGCAGTATTTT. Protein sequence: CASRRDRVTDTQYF.

The V call is TRBV18, the J call TRBJ2-5; 7 bases line up with TRBD1. With V trimmed by 3 bases and J by 5 bases, 3 bases remained unmatched. The CDR3 extends over 13 amino acids. Germline lookup yields CDR1 KGHSH and CDR2 LQKENI. The CDR3 is CASSPTGSETQYF. CDR3 nucleotide sequence: TGTGCCAGCTCACCGACAGGGAGTGAGACCCAGTACTTC.